This entry lists 32 T cell receptor beta chains sequenced from one sample in a study of regulatory T cells in long-lasting Graves disease listed by TCRdb under 2021. The library was prepared using multiplex PCR. Sequenced on an Illumina HiSeq 4000. TCR beta libraries were built with iRepertoire HTBI primers and Arm-PCR amplification of CDR3 regions. Using fastp trimming at Q25 and MiXCR clonotype assembly, TCRdb reanalyzed the public sequencing data and kept in-frame beta chains. When rows share a CDR3 protein, they turn into one entry using the most common DNA and genes. The sample has 350,000 to 500,000 distinct CDR3 sequences on record, 15% to 20% of them singletons. 23% of the sample comes from the top ten. The sample's time point, from its label and the paper: newly diagnosed GD, antithyroid drugs for less than 3 months. For both TCR sequencing and RNA sequencing, RNA was extracted from PBMCs using TRIzol.

The sample also formed part of further work on T cells in Graves' hyperthyroidism and ophthalmopathy.

Sequences were derived from peripheral blood mononuclear cells (PBMCs), sampled at new diagnosis, from a patient treated with antithyroid drugs. Receptor source: a woman younger than 35 with Graves disease. Donor details come from another sample of the same person, matched by shared clones.

This chain uses TRBV28 with TRBJ2-7, with D uncertain. V was pared by 5 bases and J by 7 bases, with 18 bases between. Germline values: CDR1 MDHEN, CDR2 SYDVKM. The CDR3 sequence is 14 residues long. The CDR3 DNA reads as TGTGCCAGCAGTACCCTGGACCTCTTATCGGAGCAGTACTTC. Translating it yields CASSTLDLLSEQYF.

The table lists this clonotype with many counts. This chain links TRBV11-1 with TRBJ1-1, with 7 bases lining up with TRBD1. Germline values: CDR1 SGHAT, CDR2 FQDESV (reference sequence). The CDR3 extends over 14 amino acids. V dropped 1 base and J dropped 7; count of bases not matched to a gene: 6. CDR3 region: CASSLGDSSIEAFF. In DNA, the CDR3 is TGTGCCAGCAGCTTAGGGGACAGCAGTATTGAAGCTTTCTTT.

Points on this clonotype: Possible read error: a much larger clone is one base away. DNA of the CDR3: TGTGCCAGCTCCGCCAGCCAGAACACTGTAGCTTTCTTT. As protein: CASSASQNTVAFF. The chain links TRBV18 to TRBJ1-1; D unresolved. The CDR3 consists of 13 residues. Germline V gene data show CDR1 as KGHSH and CDR2 as LQKENI.

This clonotype has at least ten counts. The chain employs TRBV20-1 and TRBJ2-1; the match to TRBD2 covers 16 bases. Germline V gene lookup returns CDR1 DFQATT and CDR2 SNEGSKA (reference sequence). This CDR3 spans 18 amino acids. V was clipped by 0 bases and J by 4 bases; unmatched bases: 6. As DNA, the CDR3 is TGCAGTGCTAGAGATGGGACTAGCGGGAGGGCCTTTTACAATGAGCAGTTCTTC. It yields the protein CSARDGTSGRAFYNEQFF.

This clonotype was counted many times. The V and J genes are TRBV11-3 and TRBJ2-5, with 10 positions matching TRBD1. Germline V gene sequence: CDR1 SGHNT, CDR2 YENEEA. The ends lost 6 bases at V and 4 bases at J; junction bases unmatched: 8. This CDR3 region has 15 residues. The CDR3 sequence: CASRSGQGGGETQYF. The CDR3, as DNA: TGTGCCAGCAGGAGCGGACAGGGGGGAGGAGAGACCCAGTACTTC.

V usage is TRBV29-1 and J usage is TRBJ1-3; 8 bases fit TRBD1. In germline, CDR1 is SQVTM, CDR2 ANQGSEA. V lost 2 bases and J lost 4; bases outside the gene matches: 4. This CDR3 has 14 amino acids. The CDR3 is CSVERRGPGNTIYF. The CDR3 nucleotides read TGCAGCGTTGAACGCAGGGGGCCCGGAAACACCATATATTTT.

Worth noting for this clonotype: This may arise from a read error, as a much more abundant clone is one base away. The rearrangement uses TRBV7-9 and TRBJ2-7; D gene uncertain. Germline CDR1 and CDR2: SEHNR and FQNEAQ (reference sequence). The CDR3 has 11 amino acids. V lost 6 bases and J lost 5, with 8 bases in between. In DNA, the CDR3 is TGTGCCAGCAGTTCCATCCACGAGCAGTACTTC. This sequence encodes CASSSIHEQYF.

About this clonotype: Possible read error: a much larger clone is one base away. The CDR3 carries no conserved terminal phenylalanine or tryptophan, so it likely arises from a read error. The J gene is TRBJ1-1, the V gene TRBV12-3 or TRBV12-4; TRBD1 might be the D (6 bases). The V end lost 6 bases, the J end lost 4 bases, and 12 bases lay between the germline ends. The length of the CDR3 is 13 residues. The CDR3 bases are TGTGCCAGCAGGGATACAGGGTCCACTGAAGCTTTCCTT. Translated: CASRDTGSTEAFL.

This clonotype has more than one count but fewer than ten. The chain joins TRBV6-1 to TRBJ1-5; TRBD1 might be the D (5 bases). Trimming cost V 7 bases and J 0 bases, with 19 bases left between them. Germline lookup yields CDR1 MNHNS and CDR2 SASEGT. The CDR3 runs 17 residues. The CDR3 DNA reads as TGTGCCAGCATCCCCGTAGGGGCAGAGCTTAGCAATCAGCCCCAGCATTTT. This codes for CASIPVGAELSNQPQHF.

This clonotype was observed at least ten times. This chain joins TRBV7-2 and TRBJ1-1; no clear D gene. The CDR3 has 19 residues. The germline gives CDR1 SGHTA, CDR2 FQGNSA. The V end lost 2 bases, the J end lost 0 bases, and 22 bases lay between the germline ends. The CDR3 DNA reads as TGTGCCAGCAGCTTACGGGATAGGACTTGGTTAACAATGAACACTGAAGCTTTCTTT. Encoded protein: CASSLRDRTWLTMNTEAFF.

V is TRBV7-3 and J is TRBJ2-7; 9 bases are shared with TRBD1. The V gene's germline CDR1 is SGHTA and CDR2 FQGTGA. V was pared by 1 base and J by 5 bases, with 18 bases of the junction left unmatched. The CDR3 sequence is 19 residues long. The CDR3 loop reads CASSLIPTGTGQGLHEQYF. Here the CDR3 DNA reads TGTGCCAGCAGCTTAATCCCCACCGGAACGGGACAGGGTCTACACGAGCAGTACTTC.

This clonotype was seen only a few times. This may be a read error: a much more frequent sequence differs by one nucleotide. The rearrangement joins TRBV3-1 to TRBJ2-5; 9 bases map to TRBD1. The CDR3 covers 14 residues. The germline V gene encodes CDR1 LGHDT and CDR2 YNNKEL (reference sequence). V shed 1 base, J shed 9 bases, and the junction held 6 bases outside the gene matches. The CDR3 region is CASSQADRGSAQYF. The CDR3 bases are TGTGCCAGCAGCCAAGCCGACAGGGGGTCGGCCCAGTACTTC.

In its sample, this clonotype was seen many times. The chain combines TRBV7-9 with TRBJ2-5, with no clear D. V lost 2 bases to trimming and J lost 5 bases, with 6 bases between them. CDR3 length: 12 residues. Germline V gene data show CDR1 as SEHNR and CDR2 as FQNEAQ (reference sequence). The CDR3: CASSLTLETQYF. CDR3 DNA: TGTGCCAGCAGCTTAACTTTGGAGACCCAGTACTTC.

V usage is TRBV30 and J usage is TRBJ1-6, with a possible D match to TRBD1 (5 bases). In germline, CDR1 is GTSNPN, CDR2 SVGIG (reference sequence). The CDR3 has 13 residues. The germline V and J ends were trimmed by 8 bases and 3 bases, with 11 bases remaining between them. DNA for the CDR3: TGTGCCCTTACGAGGGGCTATAATTCACCCCTCCACTTT. It translates to CALTRGYNSPLHF.

This clonotype was counted at least ten times. The rearrangement joins TRBV28 to TRBJ2-5, with 12 positions matching TRBD2. The CDR3 sequence is 17 residues long. Unmatched junction bases numbered 7, after V lost 3 bases and J lost 2 bases. In germline, CDR1 is MDHEN, CDR2 SYDVKM. The CDR3 here is CASSLLAGGPRQETQYF. The CDR3 coding sequence is TGTGCCAGCAGTTTGCTAGCGGGAGGGCCTAGGCAAGAGACCCAGTACTTC.

This clonotype turned up a few times. The rearrangement uses TRBV5-1 and TRBJ2-3, with D tentatively TRBD2 (5 bases). The germline V gene has CDR1 SGHRS and CDR2 YFSETQ. The CDR3 spans 14 residues. V was cut by 0 bases and J by 4 bases, with 9 bases left in between. This CDR3 is CASSLEAGPDTQYF. In DNA form, the CDR3 reads TGCGCCAGCAGCTTGGAGGCGGGCCCAGATACGCAGTATTTT.

J is TRBJ2-7 and V is TRBV4-1; D might be TRBD1 (6 bases). V was pared by 2 bases and J by 3 bases, with 8 bases between. This CDR3 has 13 amino acids. Germline values: CDR1 MGHRA, CDR2 YSYEKL. CDR3 amino acids: CASSQSGVYEQYF. CDR3 nucleotides: TGCGCCAGCAGCCAATCAGGGGTCTACGAGCAGTACTTC.

This chain joins TRBV30 and TRBJ1-3; the D is unclear. This CDR3 has 14 amino acids. V dropped 8 bases and J dropped 0 bases, with 14 bases sitting between them. The germline V gene has CDR1 GTSNPN and CDR2 SVGIG (reference sequence). In nucleotides, the CDR3 is TGTGCCCGGAAAAACCGGGGCTCTGGAAACACCATATATTTT. As protein: CARKNRGSGNTIYF.

On this clonotype: A much more abundant neighbour one base away suggests this may be a read error. The chain employs TRBV30 and TRBJ2-7; the D is unclear. The CDR3 length is 13 residues. The V end was cut by 4 bases, the J end by 7 bases, with 17 bases between. Germline lookup yields CDR1 GTSNPN and CDR2 SVGIG (reference sequence). The CDR3 region is CAWTRSSYNEQYF. DNA for the CDR3: TGTGCCTGGACCAGAAGCTCCTACAATGAGCAGTACTTC. Complete variable domain (other parts from reference TRBV30 and TRBJ2-7): SQTIHQWPATLVQPVGSPLSLECTVEGTSNPNLYWYRQAAGRGLQLLFYSVGIGQISSEVPQNLSASRPQDRQFILSSKKLLLSDSGFYLCAWTRSSYNEQYFGPGTRLTVT.

The chain uses TRBV30 and TRBJ2-1; D gene uncertain. Germline CDR1 GTSNPN, CDR2 SVGIG (reference sequence). V lost 4 bases and J 1 base, leaving 11 bases between the germline ends. This CDR3 is built from 14 residues. The CDR3 loop is CAWIPTWSYNEQFF. The CDR3 nucleotides read TGTGCCTGGATCCCCACGTGGTCCTACAATGAGCAGTTCTTC.

This clonotype was seen a handful of times. The CDR3 region is CAIKNPGGETQYF. CDR3 DNA sequence: TGTGCCATCAAAAATCCAGGGGGAGAGACCCAGTACTTC. This chain links TRBV10-3 with TRBJ2-5; 7 bases match TRBD1. Germline CDR1 ENHRY, CDR2 SYGVKD. The CDR3 spans 13 residues. The junction had 6 bases not matched to a gene; V was cut back by 7 bases and J by 4 bases.

V and J are TRBV6-1 and TRBJ2-7; unclear D gene. Trimming pared 4 bases from V and 0 bases from J, leaving 10 bases between. CDR3 length: 14 amino acids. Germline assignment: CDR1 MNHNS and CDR2 SASEGT. CDR3 protein: CASSGTRSSYEQYF. The CDR3 nucleotides read TGTGCCAGCAGTGGTACTCGGAGCTCCTACGAGCAGTACTTC.

The chain is built from TRBV20-1 and TRBJ1-2; no reliable D call. Trimming shortened V by 3 bases and J by 7 bases, and 9 bases separated the two germline ends. Germline values: CDR1 DFQATT, CDR2 SNEGSKA (reference sequence). The CDR3 contains 11 residues. CDR3 protein: CSASVLSGYTF. CDR3 DNA sequence: TGCAGTGCTAGTGTACTGTCTGGCTACACCTTC.

This clonotype appeared many times. The chain has TRBV20-1 and TRBJ2-1; 8 bases are shared with TRBD2. Trimming removed 6 bases from V and 8 bases from J; junction bases left unmatched: 12. This CDR3 has 14 amino acids. Germline V CDR1 and CDR2: DFQATT, SNEGSKA (reference sequence). CDR3 DNA sequence: TGCAGTGCCCCCTCCCGGGAGGGCCGGCATGAGCAGTTCTTC. It codes for CSAPSREGRHEQFF.

The chain joins TRBV6-2 or TRBV6-3 to TRBJ2-3; D not certain. Germline CDR1 MNHEY, CDR2 SVGEGT. With 0 bases removed from V and 0 bases from J, the gap between germline ends came to 7 bases. This CDR3 region has 15 residues. The CDR3 region is CASSYSGESTDTQYF. DNA for the CDR3: TGTGCCAGCAGTTACTCGGGCGAGAGCACAGATACGCAGTATTTT.

This clonotype was detected once. One junction end disagrees with the germline gene, perhaps due to a read error. V gene TRBV7-7 combines with J gene TRBJ2-1; a weak D match, TRBD1 (6 bases). The CDR3 contains 15 residues. Germline lookup yields CDR1 SSHAT and CDR2 FNYEAQ (reference sequence). CDR3: CASSHSRQEYNEQFF. CDR3 nucleotides: TGTGCTAGCAGCCACTCCAGACAGGAGTACAATGAGCAGTTCTTC. The whole variable domain, remainder taken from reference TRBV7-7 and TRBJ2-1, is GAGVSQSPRYKVTKRGQDVTLRCDPISSHATLYWYQQALGQGPEFLTYFNYEAQPDKSGLPSDRFSAERPEGSISTLTIQRTEQRDSAMYRCASSHSRQEYNEQFFGPGTRLTVL.

In this sample, this clonotype turned up many times. The gene calls are TRBV7-2 and TRBJ1-5; D is perhaps TRBD1 (5 bases). The germline V and J ends were trimmed by 0 bases and 6 bases, with 9 bases remaining between them. The CDR3 sequence is 14 residues long. Germline loops: CDR1 SGHTA, CDR2 FQGNSA. CDR3 DNA: TGTGCCAGCAGCTTAGCTAGGGGAGGTCAGCCCCAGCATTTT. The encoded protein is CASSLARGGQPQHF.

This clonotype was recorded at least ten times. The chain has TRBV28 and TRBJ1-1, with D unclear. CDR1 is MDHEN, CDR2 SYDVKM, per germline. V lost 5 bases to trimming and J lost 3 bases, with 10 bases between them. This CDR3 region has 13 residues. The CDR3 loop is CASSGGADTEAFF. CDR3 coding DNA: TGTGCCAGCAGTGGTGGCGCGGACACTGAAGCTTTCTTT.

This clonotype appeared a few times. The chain carries TRBV13 and TRBJ2-1, with 7 bases fitting TRBD2. The CDR3 has 16 residues. Germline V gene lookup returns CDR1 PRHDT and CDR2 FYEKMQ (reference sequence). J lost 4 bases, V lost 4 bases, and 10 bases had no gene match. In DNA, the CDR3 is TGTGCCAGCAGCTCGCCCCTTTCGGGAGGTTACAATGAGCAGTTCTTC. It specifies CASSSPLSGGYNEQFF.

This clonotype was counted many times. This CDR3 is CASSVLAGGYTQYF. Written as DNA, the CDR3 is TGCGCCAGCAGTGTCCTGGCGGGAGGCTATACGCAGTATTTT. The rearrangement links TRBV5-1 to TRBJ2-3, with 8 bases fitting TRBD2. Trimming cost V 5 bases and J 7 bases; bases outside gene matches: 9. CDR1 is SGHRS, CDR2 YFSETQ, per germline. The CDR3 spans 14 residues.

The rearrangement joins TRBV2 to TRBJ2-7, with 8 bases matching TRBD2. V was clipped by 6 bases and J by 2 bases; unmatched bases: 9. The CDR3 spans 15 residues. The germline V gene encodes CDR1 SNHLY and CDR2 FYNNEI. The CDR3 sequence is CASSAGTSAPYEQYF. CDR3 DNA: TGTGCCAGCAGCGCCGGGACTAGTGCCCCCTACGAGCAGTACTTC.

The V call is TRBV12-3 or TRBV12-4, the J call TRBJ1-4; 8 nucleotides align to TRBD1. The CDR3 has 14 residues. The ends lost 6 bases at V and 8 bases at J; junction bases unmatched: 8. The CDR3 loop is CASRPTGAIEKLFF. The CDR3 nucleotides read TGTGCCAGCAGGCCGACAGGGGCGATCGAAAAACTGTTTTTT.